The clone carrying this TCR beta chain came up once. This sample was taken from a study of regulatory T cells in long-lasting Graves disease. The germline V gene encodes CDR1 DFQATT and CDR2 SNEGSKA (reference sequence). This CDR3 comprises 15 residues. Trimming took off 6 bases at V and 2 bases at J, with 20 bases between the two ends. Specified time point: persistent/refractory GD, antithyroid drugs over 5 years with positive TRAb. The TCR library was made from RNA that had been extracted from PBMCs in TRIzol. The TCR beta library used iRepertoire HTBI primers with Arm-PCR amplification of CDR3. TCRdb reprocessed the multiplex PCR reads with MiXCR, giving one entry per CDR3 protein. Among about 470,000 distinct CDR3 sequences listed, 20% to 25% were seen once.

The rearrangement joins TRBV20-1 to TRBJ2-7; D possibly matches TRBD1 or TRBD2 (6 bases each). The receptor comes from a female donor with Graves disease. The sample was peripheral blood mononuclear cells (PBMCs), taken when the disease was refractory, from a patient treated with antithyroid drugs. The CDR3 region is CSAEQRNRGPYEQYF. The CDR3 nucleotides read TGCAGTGCCGAACAGAGGAATCGGGGGCCCTACGAGCAGTACTTC.